The text below deals with one T cell receptor (beta chain). Its antigen is currently unknown. V lost 5 bases to trimming and J lost 8 bases, with 15 bases between them. The CDR3 is 13 residues long. Germline V lookup: CDR1 MDHEN, CDR2 SYDVKM. Libraries were prepared by immunoSEQ multiplex PCR; TCRdb keeps only in-frame clonotypes and omits some of them. The sample includes approximately 60,000 clones, approximately 80% of them seen just once. The data originate from a study of radiotherapy plus CTLA-4 blockade in lung cancer. Whole-study results and caveats: Among blood TCR repertoires after radiotherapy plus ipilimumab, tumor-derived clones expanded. Together with interferon-beta, which increased in serum after radiation, early dynamic changes in blood T cell clones were reportedly the best predictors of response.

Receiving focal radiation plus CTLA-4 blockade with ipilimumab were patients who had chemo-refractory metastatic non-small-cell lung cancer. This chain links TRBV28 with TRBJ1-1; D is ambiguous. This receptor was identified in a human donor with non-small cell lung cancer who had a complete response to radiotherapy plus ipilimumab. Material: peripheral blood, obtained from a patient treated with radiotherapy plus ipilimumab. CDR3 sequence reads: CASSPTWAPEAFF. The CDR3 DNA reads as TGTGCCAGCAGTCCGACCTGGGCCCCCGAAGCTTTCTTT.